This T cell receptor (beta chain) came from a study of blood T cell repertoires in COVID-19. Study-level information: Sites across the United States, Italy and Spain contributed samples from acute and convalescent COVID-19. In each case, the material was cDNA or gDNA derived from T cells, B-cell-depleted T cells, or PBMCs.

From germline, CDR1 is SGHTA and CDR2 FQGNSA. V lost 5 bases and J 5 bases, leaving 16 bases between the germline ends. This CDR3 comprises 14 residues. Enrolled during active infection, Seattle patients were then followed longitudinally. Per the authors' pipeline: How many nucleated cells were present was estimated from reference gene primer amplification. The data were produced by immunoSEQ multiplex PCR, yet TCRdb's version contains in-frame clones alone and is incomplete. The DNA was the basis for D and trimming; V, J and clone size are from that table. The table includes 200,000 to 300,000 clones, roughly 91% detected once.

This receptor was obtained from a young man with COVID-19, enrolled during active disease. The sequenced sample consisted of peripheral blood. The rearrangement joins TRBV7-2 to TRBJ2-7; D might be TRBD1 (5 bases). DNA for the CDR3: TGTGCCAGCAGCCCACAAGCAGGGTGGCACGAGCAGTACTTC. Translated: CASSPQAGWHEQYF.